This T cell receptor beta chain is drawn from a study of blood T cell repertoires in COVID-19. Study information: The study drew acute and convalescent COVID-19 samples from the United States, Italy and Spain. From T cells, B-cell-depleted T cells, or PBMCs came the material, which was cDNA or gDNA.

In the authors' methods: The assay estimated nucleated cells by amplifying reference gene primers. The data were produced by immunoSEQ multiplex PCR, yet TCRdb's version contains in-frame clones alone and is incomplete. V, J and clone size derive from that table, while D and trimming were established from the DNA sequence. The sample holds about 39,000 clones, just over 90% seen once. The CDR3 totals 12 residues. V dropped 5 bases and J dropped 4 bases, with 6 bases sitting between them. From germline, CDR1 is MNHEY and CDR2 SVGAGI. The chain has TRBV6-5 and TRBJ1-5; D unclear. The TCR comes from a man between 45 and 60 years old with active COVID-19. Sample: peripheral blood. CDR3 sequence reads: CASSTLNQPQHF. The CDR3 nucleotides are TGTGCCAGCAGTACTCTAAATCAGCCCCAGCATTTT.